This TCR beta chain was identified during a study of a mutant IDH1 vaccine in newly diagnosed glioma (TCRdb year 2021). In terms of the full investigation: Patients were given eight vaccinations, in weeks 1, 3, 5, 7, 11, 15, 19 and 23, which matched visits V03 through V10. Vaccination began 4-6 weeks after radiotherapy alone, or alongside temozolomide cycles in the chemotherapy-containing groups. Of the 32 patients who were treated, about 62% were male and approximately 40% were female, and the mean age was around 40 years. Before enrollment, most patients had been given radiochemotherapy with temozolomide as standard therapy, while the rest had received either radiotherapy alone or temozolomide alone. Peripheral blood samples were drawn at six visits, namely V03 (baseline), V05, V07, V10, V12 and V13. For exploratory analyses, longitudinal TCRB deep sequencing was carried out in about two dozen treated patients wherever samples were available.

Library creation used the immunoSEQ multiplex PCR assay. Following the manufacturer's protocol, the hsTCRB Kit was used to amplify rearranged TCR beta chain sequences. TCRB libraries were sequenced on an Illumina MiSeq. Concerning the study's data processing: The kit vendor's proprietary platform handled demultiplexing, trimming and gene mapping. This immuneACCESS table, as held by TCRdb, lists in-frame sequences with V and J called but not all clones. Of the missing ones, under half trace to an unresolved V gene in checked studies; the others have no known cause. The V and J calls and clone size were taken over from that table, and D and trimming were inferred from the DNA. The sample table records approximately 43,000 clones; under 80% of these occur just once. Jointly, the top ten make up approximately 6.7% of the sample. The CDR3 measures 13 amino acids from cysteine to phenylalanine. The entry retains the CDR3 DNA only, 39 bases that are in frame from base 1. V is clipped by 2 bases and J by 0 bases, and the sequence between their germline boundaries is 7 bases long. CDR1 GTSNPN and CDR2 SVGIG were looked up in the germline V gene (reference sequence).

This specimen's time point label, interpreted: week 23, last vaccination. A 20-mer mutant IDH1 peptide at 300 micrograms in Montanide made up each vaccine dose, which was injected subcutaneously together with topical imiquimod. All donors had newly diagnosed IDH1-mutant astrocytomas of WHO grade 3 or 4 that showed loss of nuclear ATRX. The samples were drawn from NOA16, a multicentre, single-arm, open-label phase I trial in Germany that tested a mutant IDH1 peptide vaccine in humans for the first time. Genomic DNA for TCRB sequencing was extracted from EDTA blood using the DNeasy Blood and Tissue Kit. Notes on this clone: Its antigen specificity is not known. Base-call qualities are not available, and no considerably larger clone is one nucleotide away.

The paper as a whole reports these results and caveats: It was noted by the authors that analyses of patient blood samples could not be reproduced owing to sample limitations. Across multiple MHC alleles, vaccine-induced immune responses were seen in around 93% of patients. PBMC samples for TCRB deep sequencing were selected based on availability. Pseudoprogression appeared unrelated to alterations in the top peripheral T cell clonotypes detected by TCRB sequencing.

The starting material was PBMCs, obtained from a glioma patient whose treatment included an IDH1 peptide vaccine. This chain is built from TRBV30 and TRBJ1-1; D gene: possibly TRBD1, on 6 matching bases. This clonotype was sampled from a woman aged 40 to 49 with glioma. Some clones in this sample may be carry-over from other donors' samples. This receptor has the CDR3 CAWSRGLNTEAFF. The nucleotide sequence reads TGTGCCTGGAGTAGGGGGTTGAACACTGAAGCTTTCTTT.